The 14 T cell receptor beta chains presented below share a single source sample, sequenced in a study of CD8+ T cells in alopecia areata. Treatment described: oral pan-JAK inhibitor, 5-10 mg twice daily. cDNA serving as the sequencing template came from extracted, reverse transcribed RNA. The protocol was immunoSEQ multiplex PCR, while the TCRdb copy is restricted to in-frame clones and leaves out a portion. The repertoire holds roughly 100,000 clones, with 70% to 90% as singletons. The sequences come from CD8+ T cells sorted from blood, collected between weeks 30 and 35, from a patient treated with tofacitinib. These TCRs come from a human donor with alopecia areata.

The chain joins TRBV4-1 to TRBJ2-7; no clear D. Per the germline V gene, CDR1 is MGHRA and CDR2 is YSYEKL. The CDR3 length is 14 residues. The V gene lost 0 bases and the J gene lost 2 bases, with 8 bases spanning the gap. The CDR3 sequence: CASSQDRPPYEQYF. The DNA for the CDR3 is TGCGCCAGCAGCCAAGATCGTCCCCCCTACGAGCAGTACTTC.

The rearrangement links TRBV7-9 to TRBJ1-2, with unresolved D. Germline CDR1 and CDR2: SEHNR and FQNEAQ (reference sequence). The CDR3 has 16 amino acids. V was trimmed by 2 bases and J by 2 bases, leaving 15 bases between them. The CDR3 sequence: CASSLSTAEPNYGYTF. In DNA form, the CDR3 reads TGTGCCAGCAGCTTATCGACGGCGGAACCCAACTATGGCTACACCTTC.

The CDR3 here is CASSQDPWGGNTGELFF. The DNA of the CDR3 is TGCGCCAGCAGCCAAGATCCGTGGGGCGGTAACACCGGGGAGCTGTTTTTT. The genes are TRBV4-1 and TRBJ2-2; possibly TRBD1 for D (5 bases). CDR1 and CDR2 from the germline V gene are MGHRA and YSYEKL. The CDR3 contains 17 residues. The V end was cut by 0 bases, the J end by 2 bases, with 13 bases between.

As for this clone: The germline gene is not matched at one end of the junction; a read error may be the cause. This chain links TRBV10-2 with TRBJ2-1; D is perhaps TRBD2 (6 bases). Germline V CDR1 and CDR2: WSHSY, SAAADI. This CDR3 is 15 amino acids long. The CDR3 region has the DNA TGCGCCAGCAGTCAGTCACCGGGACTTTACAATGAGCAGTTCTTC. This translates into CASSQSPGLYNEQFF.

This chain uses TRBV7-2 with TRBJ2-2; unclear D gene. The CDR3 is made up of 15 amino acids. Trimming pared 1 base from V and 4 bases from J, leaving 10 bases between. The germline gives CDR1 SGHTA, CDR2 FQGNSA. CDR3 sequence reads: CASSLEGSGTGELFF. The CDR3 nucleotides read TGTGCCAGCAGCTTAGAAGGTTCAGGCACCGGGGAGCTGTTTTTT.

On this clone itself: At one end the junction does not follow the germline gene, possibly because of a read error. The chain links TRBV6-1 to TRBJ2-3, with unresolved D. The CDR3 length is 15 residues. The germline V gene encodes CDR1 MNHNS and CDR2 SASEGT. The CDR3 bases are TGTGCCAGCAGTGATGTAGTACAAAGCACCGATACGCAGTATTTT. Its protein product is CASSDVVQSTDTQYF.

The chain links TRBV7-9 to TRBJ2-7; no firm D call. The germline V gene encodes CDR1 SEHNR and CDR2 FQNEAQ (reference sequence). V was trimmed by 5 bases and J by 3 bases, leaving 8 bases between them. The CDR3 has 12 amino acids. CDR3 DNA sequence: TGTGCCAGCAGCGCTACCGACTACGAGCAGTACTTC. It translates to CASSATDYEQYF. Full variable domain (outside the CDR3, taken from reference TRBV7-9 and TRBJ2-7): DTGVSQNPRHKITKRGQNVTFRCDPISEHNRLYWYRQTLGQGPEFLTYFQNEAQLEKSRLLSDRFSAERPKGSFSTLEIQRTEQGDSAMYLCASSATDYEQYFGPGTRLTVT.

The chain links TRBV5-1 to TRBJ2-2, with D maybe TRBD2 (5 bases). The CDR3 sequence is 17 residues long. Germline loops: CDR1 SGHRS, CDR2 YFSETQ. The V end was cut by 3 bases, the J end by 0 bases, with 15 bases between. The CDR3 coding sequence is TGCGCCAGCAGCTCCCTTGGGAGCCAGGCGAACACCGGGGAGCTGTTTTTT. Its protein is CASSSLGSQANTGELFF.

This clone was observed a handful of times. The V gene is TRBV10-3, the J gene TRBJ2-7, with TRBD2 identical over 9 bases. Germline CDR1 reads ENHRY; CDR2 reads SYGVKD. Losses at the gene ends were 8 bases for V and 3 bases for J; bases not matched to a gene: 8. There are 14 residues in the CDR3. This chain's CDR3 is CAICSGRHYYEQYF. The CDR3 DNA follows: TGTGCCATCTGTAGCGGGAGACATTACTACGAGCAGTACTTC.

The rearrangement links TRBV29-1 to TRBJ2-7; the match to TRBD2 covers 11 bases. CDR3 length: 15 amino acids. Germline V gene data show CDR1 as SQVTM and CDR2 as ANQGSEA. V shed 6 bases and J 3 bases; nucleotides not matched to a gene: 10. The CDR3 sequence is CSVQGTSGAGYEQYF. The CDR3 coding sequence is TGCAGCGTCCAGGGGACTAGCGGAGCAGGCTACGAGCAGTACTTC.

V gene TRBV6-5 combines with J gene TRBJ2-5; TRBD2 matches at 11 bases. The tail of the sequence fits TRBJ2-7 better, so the J call may be wrong. The CDR3 has 15 residues. Germline CDR1 and CDR2: MNHEY and SVGAGI. The CDR3 DNA reads as TGTGCCAGCAGCCCAGCGACTAGCGGGGCACACGAGCAGTACTTC. It encodes CASSPATSGAHEQYF.

This rearrangement joins TRBV4-1 to TRBJ2-7, with 8 nucleotides matching TRBD2. Trimming took 5 bases from V and 0 from J; bases not matched to a gene: 6. CDR3 length: 15 residues. Germline lookup yields CDR1 MGHRA and CDR2 YSYEKL. The CDR3 DNA sequence: TGCGCCAGCAGCTCAAGCGGGGGCTTCTCCTACGAGCAGTACTTC. Its translation: CASSSSGGFSYEQYF.

The V call is TRBV5-5, the J call TRBJ2-3, with TRBD2 matching 11 bases. Trimming cost V 2 bases and J 5 bases; bases outside gene matches: 7. CDR3 length equals 16 residues. From germline, CDR1 is SGHKS and CDR2 YYEKEE (reference sequence). CDR3 protein: CASSFTSGGTLDTQYF. CDR3 sequence (DNA): TGTGCCAGCAGCTTCACTAGCGGGGGAACCCTAGATACGCAGTATTTT.

The chain carries TRBV6-5 and TRBJ2-1, with TRBD2 as a possible D gene (8 bases). V was pared by 4 bases and J by 7 bases, with 17 bases between. This CDR3 contains 15 residues. From germline, CDR1 is MNHEY and CDR2 SVGAGI. The chain's CDR3 is CASSLGLGGKNEQFF. The CDR3 DNA is TGTGCCAGCAGTTTGGGACTAGGGGGCAAGAATGAGCAGTTCTTC.